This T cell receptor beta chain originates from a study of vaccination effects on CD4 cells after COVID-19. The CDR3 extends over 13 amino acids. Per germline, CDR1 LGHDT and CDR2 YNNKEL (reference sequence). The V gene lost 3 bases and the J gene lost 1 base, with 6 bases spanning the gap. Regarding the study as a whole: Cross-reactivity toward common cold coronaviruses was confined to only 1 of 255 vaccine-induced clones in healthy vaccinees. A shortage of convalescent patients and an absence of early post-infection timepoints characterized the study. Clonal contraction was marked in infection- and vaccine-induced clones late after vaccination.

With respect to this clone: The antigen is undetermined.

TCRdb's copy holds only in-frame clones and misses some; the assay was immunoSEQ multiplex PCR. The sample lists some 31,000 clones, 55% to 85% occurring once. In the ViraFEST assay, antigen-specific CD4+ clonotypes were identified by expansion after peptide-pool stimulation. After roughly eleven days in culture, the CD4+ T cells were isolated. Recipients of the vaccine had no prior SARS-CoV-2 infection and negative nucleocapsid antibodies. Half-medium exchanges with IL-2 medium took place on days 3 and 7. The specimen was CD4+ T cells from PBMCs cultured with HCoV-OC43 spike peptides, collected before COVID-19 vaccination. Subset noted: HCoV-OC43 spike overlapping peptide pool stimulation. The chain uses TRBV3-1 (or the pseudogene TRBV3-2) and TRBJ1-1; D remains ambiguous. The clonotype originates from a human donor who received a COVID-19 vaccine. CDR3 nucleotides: TGTGCCAGCAGCCATCGGCAGAACACTGAAGCTTTCTTT. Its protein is CASSHRQNTEAFF.